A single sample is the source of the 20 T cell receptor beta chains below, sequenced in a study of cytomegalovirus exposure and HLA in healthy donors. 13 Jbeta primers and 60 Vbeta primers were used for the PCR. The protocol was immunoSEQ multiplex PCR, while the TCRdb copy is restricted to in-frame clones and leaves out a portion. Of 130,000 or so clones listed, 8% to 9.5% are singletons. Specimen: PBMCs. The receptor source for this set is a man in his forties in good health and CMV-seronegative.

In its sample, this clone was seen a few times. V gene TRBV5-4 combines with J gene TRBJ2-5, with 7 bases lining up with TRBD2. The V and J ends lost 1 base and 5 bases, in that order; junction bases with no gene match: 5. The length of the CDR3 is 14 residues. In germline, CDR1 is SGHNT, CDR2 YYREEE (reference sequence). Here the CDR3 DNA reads TGTGCCAGCAGCTTGTTAGGGACTACCGAGACCCAGTACTTC. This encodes CASSLLGTTETQYF.

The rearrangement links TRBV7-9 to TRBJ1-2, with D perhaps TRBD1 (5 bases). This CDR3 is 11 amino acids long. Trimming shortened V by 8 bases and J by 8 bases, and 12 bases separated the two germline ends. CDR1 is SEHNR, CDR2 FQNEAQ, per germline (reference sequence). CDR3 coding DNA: TGTGCCAGCGGAGGGGCGGGGGGCTACACCTTC. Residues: CASGGAGGYTF.

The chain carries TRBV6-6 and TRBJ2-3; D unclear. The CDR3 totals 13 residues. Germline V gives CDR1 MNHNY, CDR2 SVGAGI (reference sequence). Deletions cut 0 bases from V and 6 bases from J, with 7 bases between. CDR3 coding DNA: TGTGCCAGCAGTTACTCTGCGGCCGATACGCAGTATTTT. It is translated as CASSYSAADTQYF.

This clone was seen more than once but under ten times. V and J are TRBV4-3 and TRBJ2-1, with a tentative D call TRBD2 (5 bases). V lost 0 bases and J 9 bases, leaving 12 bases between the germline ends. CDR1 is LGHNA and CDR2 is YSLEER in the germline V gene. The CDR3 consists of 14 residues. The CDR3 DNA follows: TGCGCCAGCAGCCAAGATCGGGGAGAGGGTGAGCAGTTCTTC. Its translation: CASSQDRGEGEQFF.

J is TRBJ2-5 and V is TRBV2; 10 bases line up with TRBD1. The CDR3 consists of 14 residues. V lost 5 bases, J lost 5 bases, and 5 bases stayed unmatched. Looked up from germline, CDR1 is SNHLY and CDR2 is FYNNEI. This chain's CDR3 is CASSSTGGRETQYF. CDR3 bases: TGTGCCAGCAGTTCGACAGGGGGCAGGGAGACCCAGTACTTC. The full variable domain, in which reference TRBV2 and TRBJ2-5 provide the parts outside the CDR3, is EPEVTQTPSHQVTQMGQEVILRCVPISNHLYFYWYRQILGQKVEFLVSFYNNEISEKSEIFDDQFSVERPDGSNFTLKIRSTKLEDSAMYFCASSSTGGRETQYFGPGTRLLVL.

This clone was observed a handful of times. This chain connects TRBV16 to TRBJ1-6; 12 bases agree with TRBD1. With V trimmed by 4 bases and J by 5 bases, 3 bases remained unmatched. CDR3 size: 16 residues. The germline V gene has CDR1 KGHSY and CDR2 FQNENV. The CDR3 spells CASSPGTGGNNSPLHF. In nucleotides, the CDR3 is TGTGCCAGCAGCCCAGGGACAGGGGGCAATAATTCACCCCTCCACTTT.

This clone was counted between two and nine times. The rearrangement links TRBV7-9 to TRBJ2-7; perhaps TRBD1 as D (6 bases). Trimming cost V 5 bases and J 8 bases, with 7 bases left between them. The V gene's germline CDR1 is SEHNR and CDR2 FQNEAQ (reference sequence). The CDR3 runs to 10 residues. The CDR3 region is CASSGQKQYF. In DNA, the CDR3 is TGTGCCAGCAGCGGACAGAAGCAGTACTTC.

The CDR3 nucleotides are TGTGCCAGCAACGGGGAGCGGGGGGGCTATGGCTACACCTTC. It encodes CASNGERGGYGYTF. This chain uses TRBV4-2 with TRBJ1-2; D possibly corresponds to TRBD1 (5 bases). This CDR3 is 14 amino acids long. Trimming left V 7 bases short and J 4 bases short, with 16 bases between. Germline values: CDR1 LGHNA, CDR2 YNFKEQ.

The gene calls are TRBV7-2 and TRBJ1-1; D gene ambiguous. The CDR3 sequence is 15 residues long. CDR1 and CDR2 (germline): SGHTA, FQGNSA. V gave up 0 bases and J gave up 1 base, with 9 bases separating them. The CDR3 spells CASSLAIAQNTEAFF. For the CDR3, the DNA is TGTGCCAGCAGCTTAGCGATAGCCCAGAACACTGAAGCTTTCTTT.

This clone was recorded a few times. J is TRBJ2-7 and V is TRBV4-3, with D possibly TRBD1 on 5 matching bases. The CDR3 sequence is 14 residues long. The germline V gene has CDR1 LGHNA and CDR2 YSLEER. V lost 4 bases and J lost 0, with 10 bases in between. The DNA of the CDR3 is TGCGCCAGCAGCCCTATTCAGGGCTCCTACGAGCAGTACTTC. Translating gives CASSPIQGSYEQYF.

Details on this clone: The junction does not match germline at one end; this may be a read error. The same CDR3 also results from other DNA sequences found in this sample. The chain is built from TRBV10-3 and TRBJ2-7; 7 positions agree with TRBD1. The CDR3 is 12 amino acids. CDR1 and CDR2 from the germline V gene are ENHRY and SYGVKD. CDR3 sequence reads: CAISPGTEQLGF. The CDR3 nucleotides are TGTGCCATCAGTCCCGGGACAGAGCAATTGGGCTTC.

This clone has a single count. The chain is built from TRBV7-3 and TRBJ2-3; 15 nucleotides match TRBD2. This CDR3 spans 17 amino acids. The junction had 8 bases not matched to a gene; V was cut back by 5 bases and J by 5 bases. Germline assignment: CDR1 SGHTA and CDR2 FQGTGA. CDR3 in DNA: TGTGCCAGCAGCAAAACTGGGACTAGCGGGGGGATAGATACGCAGTATTTT. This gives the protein CASSKTGTSGGIDTQYF.

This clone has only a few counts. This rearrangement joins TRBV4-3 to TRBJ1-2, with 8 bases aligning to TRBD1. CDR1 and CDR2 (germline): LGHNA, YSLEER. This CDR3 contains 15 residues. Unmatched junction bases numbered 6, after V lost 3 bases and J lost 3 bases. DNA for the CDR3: TGCGCCAGCAGCCAGCCGGACAGGGAAGACTATGGCTACACCTTC. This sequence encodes CASSQPDREDYGYTF.

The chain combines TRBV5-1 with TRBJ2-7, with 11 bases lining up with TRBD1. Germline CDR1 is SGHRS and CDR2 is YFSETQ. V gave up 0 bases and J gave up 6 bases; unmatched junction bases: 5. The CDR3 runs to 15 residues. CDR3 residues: CASSLEGQGVGEQYF. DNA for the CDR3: TGCGCCAGCAGCTTGGAGGGACAGGGGGTAGGCGAGCAGTACTTC.

CDR3 coding DNA: TGTGCCAGCAGCCACGGGCGGACAGCGCTTAATGAAAAACTGTTTTTT. It codes for CASSHGRTALNEKLFF. The rearrangement joins TRBV14 to TRBJ1-4, with a tentative D call TRBD1 (6 bases). The V and J ends lost 3 bases and 4 bases respectively, with 15 bases between them. The CDR3 is 16 amino acids. Germline V gene data show CDR1 as SGHDN and CDR2 as FVKESK. The variable domain in full, with the rest retrieved from reference TRBV14 and TRBJ1-4, is EAGVTQFPSHSVIEKGQTVTLRCDPISGHDNLYWYRRVMGKEIKFLLHFVKESKQDESGMPNNRFLAERTGGTYSTLKVQPAELEDSGVYFCASSHGRTALNEKLFFGSGTQLSVL.

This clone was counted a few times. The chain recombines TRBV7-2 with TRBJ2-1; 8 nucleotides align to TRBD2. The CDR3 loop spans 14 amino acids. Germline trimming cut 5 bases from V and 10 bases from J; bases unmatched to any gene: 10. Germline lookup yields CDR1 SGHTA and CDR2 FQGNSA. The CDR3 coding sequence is TGTGCCAGCAGCCGGGGGGGCGCCCCGCGCGAGCAGTTCTTC. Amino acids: CASSRGGAPREQFF.

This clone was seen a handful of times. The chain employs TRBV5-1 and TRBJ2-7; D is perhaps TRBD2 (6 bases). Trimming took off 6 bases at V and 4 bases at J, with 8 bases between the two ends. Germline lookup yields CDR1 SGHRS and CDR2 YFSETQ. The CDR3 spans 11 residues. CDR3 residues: CASKEGYEQYF. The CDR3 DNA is TGCGCCAGCAAGGAGGGTTACGAGCAGTACTTC.

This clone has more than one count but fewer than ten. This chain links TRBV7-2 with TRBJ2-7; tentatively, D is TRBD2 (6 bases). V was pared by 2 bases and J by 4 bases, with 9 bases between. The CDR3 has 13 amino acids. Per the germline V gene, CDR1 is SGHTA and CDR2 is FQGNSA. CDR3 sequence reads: CASSLIGRYEQYF. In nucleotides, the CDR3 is TGTGCCAGCAGCTTAATAGGGAGGTACGAGCAGTACTTC.

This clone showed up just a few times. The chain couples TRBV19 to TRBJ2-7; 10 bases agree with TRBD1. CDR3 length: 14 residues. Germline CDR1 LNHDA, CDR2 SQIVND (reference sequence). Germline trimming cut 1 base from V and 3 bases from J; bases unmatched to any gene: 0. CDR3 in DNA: TGTGCCAGTAGTATAGGGGACAGGGGCTACGAGCAGTACTTC. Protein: CASSIGDRGYEQYF.

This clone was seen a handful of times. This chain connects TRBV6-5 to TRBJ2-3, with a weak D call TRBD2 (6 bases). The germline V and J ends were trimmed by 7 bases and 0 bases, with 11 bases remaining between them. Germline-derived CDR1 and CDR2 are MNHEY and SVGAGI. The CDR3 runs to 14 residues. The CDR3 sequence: CASIGGASTDTQYF. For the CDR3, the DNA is TGTGCCAGCATCGGGGGAGCTAGCACAGATACGCAGTATTTT.